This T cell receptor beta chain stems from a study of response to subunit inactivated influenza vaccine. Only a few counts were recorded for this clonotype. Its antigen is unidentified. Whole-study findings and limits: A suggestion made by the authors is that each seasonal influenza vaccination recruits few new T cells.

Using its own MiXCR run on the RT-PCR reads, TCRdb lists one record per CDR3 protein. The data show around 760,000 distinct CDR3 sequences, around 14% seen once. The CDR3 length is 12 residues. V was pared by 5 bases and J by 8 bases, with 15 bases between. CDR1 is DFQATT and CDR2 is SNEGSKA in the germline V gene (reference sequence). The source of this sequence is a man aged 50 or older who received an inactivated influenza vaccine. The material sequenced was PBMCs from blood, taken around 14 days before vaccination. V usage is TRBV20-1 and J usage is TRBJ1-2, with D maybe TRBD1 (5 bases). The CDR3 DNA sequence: TGCAGTGCTTACGACAGCAAGGGGGGCTACACCTTC. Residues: CSAYDSKGGYTF.